What follows is one TCR beta chain and its context. Its antigen is still unknown. The sample comes from a study of T cell responses to AZD1222 COVID-19 vaccine. Study findings and constraints: Clonal diversity was possibly underestimated, and white British individuals and females predominated among donors.

TCRdb keeps only in-frame clones here, not all; method: immunoSEQ multiplex PCR. This table holds some 150,000 clones, approximately 91% found once. The germline CDR1 and CDR2 sequences are SNHLY and FYNNEI. V gave up 6 bases and J gave up 5 bases; unmatched junction bases: 7. The CDR3 has 15 amino acids. This chain uses TRBV2 with TRBJ1-4; 9 bases are a match to TRBD1. The specimen was peripheral blood, collected 28 days after the second AZD1222 dose. The source of this sequence is an adult who received the AZD1222 COVID-19 vaccine. The CDR3: CASRSQGAWNEKLFF. The CDR3 bases are TGTGCCAGCAGATCACAGGGGGCGTGGAATGAAAAACTGTTTTTT. Full variable domain (outside the CDR3, taken from reference TRBV2 and TRBJ1-4): EPEVTQTPSHQVTQMGQEVILRCVPISNHLYFYWYRQILGQKVEFLVSFYNNEISEKSEIFDDQFSVERPDGSNFTLKIRSTKLEDSAMYFCASRSQGAWNEKLFFGSGTQLSVL.